The T cell receptor (beta chain) under discussion was sequenced for a study of metastatic and nonmetastatic thyroid tumors. About the research overall: It was across blood and tumor or nodule tissue from malignant and benign thyroid patients that repertoires were compared.

Study results and caveats: In blood and tumor, TCR beta diversity was reportedly significantly higher in malignant thyroid tumors than in benign nodules.

Within the sample, this clone is medium-sized. Its specificity is not known. All patients were untreated before thyroid surgery. In the authors' workflow: The distant-metastasis classifier for papillary thyroid cancer was built from CDR3 differences across clinicopathological groups. TCRdb re-clonotyped the PCR reads via MiXCR. TCRdb's processing, not the authors' own work, is the source of the V and J calls. Among tens of thousands of clones, 4% to 5% were seen once, and the ten largest hold around 20%. The specimen was blood. The TCR sequence derives from a female donor with papillary thyroid cancer or a benign thyroid nodule (not recorded which). Some clones in this sample may be carry-over from other donors' samples.

The CDR3 is CASSAQGWNSPLHF. In DNA, the CDR3 is TGTGCCAGCAGTGCCCAGGGGTGGAATTCACCCCTCCACTTT. This chain links TRBV6-1 with TRBJ1-6, with a possible D match to TRBD1 (6 bases). This CDR3 region has 14 residues. CDR1 is MNHNS, CDR2 SASEGT, per germline. Trimming removed 4 bases from V and 7 bases from J, with 11 bases in between.